This TCR beta chain was observed in a study of CD8+CD57+ T cells in acquired aplastic anemia. For the study at large: CD4+ and CD8+ cells, once sorted, gave DNA averaging about 3 ug. Study-wide findings and caveats: About 28 sequences, all CD8+ CDR3, were shared between patients and controls.

CDR1 is KGHDR and CDR2 is SFDVKD in the germline V gene. The V and J ends lost 3 bases and 7 bases, in that order; junction bases with no gene match: 13. The length of the CDR3 is 18 residues. According to the study, genomic DNA was the template for TCR beta VDJ and CDR3 profiling. Each CDR3 protein gets one entry after TCRdb re-called the reads with MiXCR. The repertoire has 450,000 to 550,000 distinct CDR3 sequences, roughly 34% of them found once; the top ten carry around 0.82%. Whoever was chosen for sequencing had shown CD8+CD57+ cell expansion by flow cytometry. Every patient had severe acquired aplastic anemia. No therapy had been given to the patients at the time of blood sampling. This clonotype was counted a few times. Antigen unknown.

This sequence joins TRBV24-1 and TRBJ2-1; 11 bases are shared with TRBD2. The sample consisted of sorted CD4+, CD8+, or CD8+CD57+ T cells (not recorded which) from PBMCs. The clonotype was recovered from a human donor with aplastic anemia. The CDR3 DNA follows: TGTGCCACCAGTGATGGAATTAGCGGGAGGGCGTTTGGGAATGAGCAGTTCTTC. It is translated as CATSDGISGRAFGNEQFF.